A selection of T cell receptor beta chains follows, all from one sample in a study of cytomegalovirus exposure and HLA in healthy donors. TCRdb's table, derived via immunoSEQ multiplex PCR, lists solely in-frame clones and lacks some. Altogether about 140,000 clones are present, roughly four fifths being singletons, with the ten largest covering around 4.3%. The source material was PBMCs. All receptors derive from a man aged 35 to 55 in good health and CMV-seropositive. The conserved cysteine and the conserved F or W are not part of the CDR3 here.

TRBV29-1	SVEVQARSTDTQY
TRBV30	AWGKTGGPRDSPLH
TRBV5-1	ASSRGQVTEAF
TRBV19	ASSTYYMETQY
TRBV29-1	SVLTGGYEQY
TRBV5-8	ASIPGQGKTGELF
TRBV18	ASSPHRGEEAF
TRBV7-3	ASSLNDRGSYEQY
TRBV6-5	ASSYASGRQHYEQY
TRBV18	ASSPPGQGAITQY
TRBV18	ASSPVTIPNYGYT
TRBV19	ASSFTGGNQPQH
TRBV6-6	ASSRGDQPQH
TRBV25-1	ASSADSGNTIY
TRBV7-9	ASSFPNRAGGIPDTEAF
TRBV2	ATLRTVSYEQY
TRBV9	ASSVVPSGYEQY
TRBV27	ASSKTAQVYGYT
TRBV10-3	AISEGTSGGYNEQF
TRBV5-1	ASSKGTSGFTDTQY
TRBV30	AWSITGQGAREQY
TRBV28	ASSSEGLAREQY
TRBV27	ASSQARSNYGYT
TRBV5-1	ASSAQGARTEAF
TRBV11-3	ASSLVTAARTDTQY
TRBV7-3	ASSSGAGELF
TRBV5-4	ASSPRTGDPRETQY
TRBV6-5	ASIRQGIEAF
TRBV6-1	ASSEEPTTGGYT